This passage covers 8 T cell receptor beta chains from one sample sequenced in a study of T cell responses to AZD1222 COVID-19 vaccine. The method was immunoSEQ multiplex PCR; TCRdb's version includes in-frame clones alone and lacks a portion of them. Among 150,000 to 180,000 clones listed, over 80% were seen once. Specimen: peripheral blood, collected 28 days after the second AZD1222 dose. Source of these receptors: an adult who received the AZD1222 COVID-19 vaccine.

The chain uses TRBV27 and TRBJ1-1; weak D call: TRBD1 (5 bases). Germline lookup yields CDR1 MNHEY and CDR2 SMNVEV (reference sequence). Trimming removed 2 bases from V and 5 bases from J, with 9 bases in between. The CDR3 is made up of 13 amino acids. Here the CDR3 DNA reads TGTGCCAGCAGTTTAAGGCAGGGTACTGAAGCTTTCTTT. It translates to CASSLRQGTEAFF.

This rearrangement joins TRBV6-1 to TRBJ2-7, with 9 bases that match TRBD2. V dropped 7 bases and J dropped 2; count of bases not matched to a gene: 9. The CDR3 runs to 15 residues. The germline V gene has CDR1 MNHNS and CDR2 SASEGT. Written as DNA, the CDR3 is TGTGCCAGCATTAGACAGGCGGGAGGGACCTACGAGCAGTACTTC. Protein: CASIRQAGGTYEQYF.

The genes are TRBV2 and TRBJ2-1; TRBD2 aligns across 13 bases. The V segment lost 7 bases and the J segment 9 bases; nucleotides outside the gene matches: 6. From germline, CDR1 is SNHLY and CDR2 FYNNEI. The CDR3 is 14 residues long. The CDR3 bases are TGTGCCAGCAAACCGGGACTAGCGGGATTTGAGCAGTTCTTC. It yields the protein CASKPGLAGFEQFF.

The CDR3 nucleotides are TGTGCCAGCGGGAGTGGGCGGAGGGAGACCCAGTACTTC. Amino acid sequence: CASGSGRRETQYF. This chain links TRBV5-6 with TRBJ2-5; D is possibly TRBD2 (5 bases). Trimming pared 7 bases from V and 5 bases from J, leaving 15 bases between. Germline V gene sequence: CDR1 SGHDT, CDR2 YYEEEE. The CDR3 extends over 13 amino acids.

This rearrangement joins TRBV11-1 to TRBJ1-1; D perhaps matches TRBD1 (5 bases). CDR3 size: 14 residues. The germline V gene encodes CDR1 SGHAT and CDR2 FQDESV (reference sequence). The V end lost 0 bases, the J end lost 6 bases, and 11 bases lay between the germline ends. Here the CDR3 reads CASSLAGEKAEAFF. The CDR3 bases are TGTGCCAGCAGCTTAGCGGGGGAGAAGGCTGAAGCTTTCTTT.

The gene calls are TRBV28 and TRBJ1-1; D gene unclear. CDR1 is MDHEN and CDR2 is SYDVKM in the germline V gene. Deletions cut 1 base from V and 1 base from J, with 7 bases between. The CDR3 is 14 amino acids. The CDR3 nucleotides read TGTGCCAGCAGTTTATTGGGCAGGAACACTGAAGCTTTCTTT. Encoded protein: CASSLLGRNTEAFF.

About this clone: A read error may produce the germline difference seen at one junction end. Other DNA sequences within the sample encode an identical CDR3. The chain recombines TRBV29-1 with TRBJ2-3; TRBD2 agrees at 7 bases. The CDR3 totals 14 residues. The germline CDR1 and CDR2 sequences are SQVTM and ANQGSEA. The CDR3 DNA follows: TGCAGCGTTGAACGGCGGGAGCGGTCAGATACGCAATATTTT. Its translation is CSVERRERSDTQYF.

The V gene is TRBV18, the J gene TRBJ2-3; 7 bases fit TRBD2. J was trimmed by 0 bases and V by 1 base; bases with no gene match: 4. CDR3 length: 16 amino acids. Germline CDR1 KGHSH, CDR2 LQKENI. CDR3 protein: CASSPQGLTSTDTQYF. The DNA of the CDR3 is TGTGCCAGCTCACCACAGGGACTAACTAGCACAGATACGCAGTATTTT. Full variable domain (rest looked up from reference TRBV18 and TRBJ2-3): NAGVMQNPRHLVRRRGQEARLRCSPMKGHSHVYWYRQLPEEGLKFMVYLQKENIIDESGMPKERFSAEFPKEGPSILRIQQVVRGDSAAYFCASSPQGLTSTDTQYFGPGTRLTVL.